This T cell receptor (beta chain) emerged from a study of blood T cell repertoires in COVID-19. Whole-study context: Specimens from acute and convalescent COVID-19 originated in the United States, Italy and Spain.

In the study's own analysis: Amplifying reference gene primers gave estimates of nucleated cell counts. Clones were read by immunoSEQ multiplex PCR, and TCRdb kept only the in-frame ones, dropping some. That table gives V, J and clone size, and the DNA gave D and trimming. The data hold about 170,000 clones, with around four fifths observed a single time. Specimen: peripheral blood. This receptor was identified in an elderly woman with COVID-19, enrolled during active disease.

CDR3 residues: CASSPELRTGKGYTF. DNA for the CDR3: TGTGCCAGCAGCCCTGAATTAAGGACCGGGAAAGGCTACACCTTC. The genes are TRBV4-2 and TRBJ1-2; D call uncertain. CDR1 LGHNA and CDR2 YNFKEQ come from the germline V gene. This CDR3 contains 15 residues. V lost 4 bases to trimming and J lost 8 bases, with 20 bases between them.